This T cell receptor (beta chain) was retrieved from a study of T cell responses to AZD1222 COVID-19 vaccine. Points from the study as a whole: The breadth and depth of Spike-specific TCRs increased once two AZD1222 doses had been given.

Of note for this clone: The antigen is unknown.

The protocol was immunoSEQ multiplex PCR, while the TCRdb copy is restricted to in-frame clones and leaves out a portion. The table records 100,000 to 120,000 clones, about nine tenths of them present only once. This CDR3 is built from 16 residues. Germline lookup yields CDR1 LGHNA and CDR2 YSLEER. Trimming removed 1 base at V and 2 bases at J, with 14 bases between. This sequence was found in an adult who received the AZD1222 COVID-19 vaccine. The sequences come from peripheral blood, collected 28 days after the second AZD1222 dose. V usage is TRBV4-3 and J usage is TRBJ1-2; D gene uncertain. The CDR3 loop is CASSQALPAQNYGYTF. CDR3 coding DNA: TGCGCCAGCAGCCAAGCCCTTCCGGCACAGAACTATGGCTACACCTTC.